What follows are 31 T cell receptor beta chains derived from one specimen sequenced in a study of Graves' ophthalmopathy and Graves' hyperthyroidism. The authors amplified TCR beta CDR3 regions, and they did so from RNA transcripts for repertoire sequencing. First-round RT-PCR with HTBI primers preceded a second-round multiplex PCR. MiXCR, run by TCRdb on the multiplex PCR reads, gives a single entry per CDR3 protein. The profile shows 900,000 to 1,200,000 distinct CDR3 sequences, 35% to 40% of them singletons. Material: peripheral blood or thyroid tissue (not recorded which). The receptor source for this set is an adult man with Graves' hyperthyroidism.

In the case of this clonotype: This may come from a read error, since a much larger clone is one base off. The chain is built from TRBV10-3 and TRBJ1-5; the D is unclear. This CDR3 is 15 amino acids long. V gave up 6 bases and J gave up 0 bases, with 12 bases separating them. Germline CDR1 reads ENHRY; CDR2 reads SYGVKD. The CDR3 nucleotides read TGTGCCATCAGGACCACGGCTCATAGCAATCAGCCCCAGCATTTT. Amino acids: CAIRTTAHSNQPQHF.

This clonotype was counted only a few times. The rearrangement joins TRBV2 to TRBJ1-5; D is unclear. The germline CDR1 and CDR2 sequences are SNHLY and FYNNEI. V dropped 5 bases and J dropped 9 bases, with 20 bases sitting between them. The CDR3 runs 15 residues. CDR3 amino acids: CASSLSGRPGRPQHF. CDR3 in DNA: TGTGCCAGCAGTTTATCGGGCAGGCCCGGGAGGCCCCAGCATTTT.

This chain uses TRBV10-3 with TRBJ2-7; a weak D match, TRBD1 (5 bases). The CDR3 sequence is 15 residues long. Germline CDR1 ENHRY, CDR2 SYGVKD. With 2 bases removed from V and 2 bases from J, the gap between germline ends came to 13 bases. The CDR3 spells CAISELSGQAYEQYF. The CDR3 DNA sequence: TGTGCCATCAGTGAGCTTTCAGGGCAGGCCTACGAGCAGTACTTC.

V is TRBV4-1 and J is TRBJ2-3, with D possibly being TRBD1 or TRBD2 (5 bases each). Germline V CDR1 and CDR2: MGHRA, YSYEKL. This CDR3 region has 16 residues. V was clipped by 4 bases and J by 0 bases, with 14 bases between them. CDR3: CASSRRDGASTDTQYF. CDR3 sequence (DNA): TGCGCCAGCAGCCGTCGGGACGGAGCTAGCACAGATACGCAGTATTTT.

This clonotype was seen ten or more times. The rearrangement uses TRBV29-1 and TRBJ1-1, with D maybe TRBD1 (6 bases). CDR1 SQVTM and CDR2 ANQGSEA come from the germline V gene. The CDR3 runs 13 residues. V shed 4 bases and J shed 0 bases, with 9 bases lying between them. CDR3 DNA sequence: TGCAGCGTTGCCGGGACAATGAACACTGAAGCTTTCTTT. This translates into CSVAGTMNTEAFF.

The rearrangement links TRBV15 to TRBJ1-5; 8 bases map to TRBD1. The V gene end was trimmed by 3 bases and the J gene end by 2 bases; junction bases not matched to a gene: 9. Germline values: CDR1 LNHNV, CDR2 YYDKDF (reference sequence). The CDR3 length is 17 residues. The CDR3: CATSRIQGAQGNQPQHF. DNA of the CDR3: TGTGCCACCAGCAGGATCCAGGGGGCGCAGGGCAATCAGCCCCAGCATTTT.

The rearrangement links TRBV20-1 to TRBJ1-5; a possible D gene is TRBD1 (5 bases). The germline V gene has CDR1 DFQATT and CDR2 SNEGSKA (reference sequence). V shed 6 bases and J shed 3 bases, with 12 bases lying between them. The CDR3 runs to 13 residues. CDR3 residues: CSAPTVLNQPQHF. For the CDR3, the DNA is TGCAGTGCCCCGACAGTCCTCAATCAGCCCCAGCATTTT.

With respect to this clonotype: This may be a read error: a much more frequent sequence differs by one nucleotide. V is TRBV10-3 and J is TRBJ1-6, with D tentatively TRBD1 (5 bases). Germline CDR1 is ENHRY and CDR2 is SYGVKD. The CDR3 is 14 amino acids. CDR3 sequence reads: CASSYGAGHSPLHF. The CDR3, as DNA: TGTGCCAGCAGTTACGGGGCAGGCCATTCACCCCTCCACTTT.

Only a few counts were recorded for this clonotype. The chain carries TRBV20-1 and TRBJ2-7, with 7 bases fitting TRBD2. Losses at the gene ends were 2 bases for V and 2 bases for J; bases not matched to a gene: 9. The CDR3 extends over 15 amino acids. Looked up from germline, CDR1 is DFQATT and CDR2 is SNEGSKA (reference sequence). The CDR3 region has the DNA TGCAGTGCTAGACGGGGGGAGGGGTCCCCCTACGAGCAGTACTTC. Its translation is CSARRGEGSPYEQYF.

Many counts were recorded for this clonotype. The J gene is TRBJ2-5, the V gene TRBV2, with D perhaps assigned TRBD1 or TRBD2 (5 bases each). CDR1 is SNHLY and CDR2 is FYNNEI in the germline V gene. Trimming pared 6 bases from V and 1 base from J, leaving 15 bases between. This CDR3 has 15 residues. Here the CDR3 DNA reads TGTGCCAGCAGCCAAGGGCCGGGGACCCAAGAGACCCAGTACTTC. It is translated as CASSQGPGTQETQYF.

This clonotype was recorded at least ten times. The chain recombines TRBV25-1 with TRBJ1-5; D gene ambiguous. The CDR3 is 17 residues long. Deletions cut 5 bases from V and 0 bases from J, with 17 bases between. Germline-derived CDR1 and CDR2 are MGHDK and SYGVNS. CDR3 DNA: TGTGCCAGCAGTCCCACCCCACGGACGGTTAGCAATCAGCCCCAGCATTTT. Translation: CASSPTPRTVSNQPQHF.

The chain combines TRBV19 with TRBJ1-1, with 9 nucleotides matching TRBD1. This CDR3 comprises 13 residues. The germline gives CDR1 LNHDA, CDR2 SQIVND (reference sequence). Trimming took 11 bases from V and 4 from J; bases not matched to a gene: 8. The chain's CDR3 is CACRDRESTEAFF. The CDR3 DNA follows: TGTGCCTGCCGGGACAGGGAGAGCACTGAAGCTTTCTTT. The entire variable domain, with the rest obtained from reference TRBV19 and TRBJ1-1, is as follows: DGGITQSPKYLFRKEGQNVTLSCEQNLNHDAMYWYRQDPGQGLRLIYYSQIVNDFQKGDIAEGYSVSREKKESFPLTVTSAQKNPTAFYLCACRDRESTEAFFGQGTRLTVV.

CDR3 nucleotide sequence: TGTGCCAGCAGCTTAAGACGGGGACCTAACACTGAAGCTTTCTTT. Translation: CASSLRRGPNTEAFF. The gene calls are TRBV11-2 and TRBJ1-1, with a weak D call TRBD1 (5 bases). Germline CDR1 and CDR2: SGHAT and FQNNGV. V was shortened by 2 bases and J by 2 bases, with 12 bases between the two germline ends. The CDR3 length is 15 residues.

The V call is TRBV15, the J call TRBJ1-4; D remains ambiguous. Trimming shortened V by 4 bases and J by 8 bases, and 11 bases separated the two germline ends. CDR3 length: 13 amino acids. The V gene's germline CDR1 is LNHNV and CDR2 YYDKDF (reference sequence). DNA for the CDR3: TGTGCCACCAGCATCACCGGGCGCGAAAAACTGTTTTTT. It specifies CATSITGREKLFF.

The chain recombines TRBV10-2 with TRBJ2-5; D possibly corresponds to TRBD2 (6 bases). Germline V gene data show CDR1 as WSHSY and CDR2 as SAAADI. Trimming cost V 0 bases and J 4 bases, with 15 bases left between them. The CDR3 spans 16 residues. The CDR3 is CASSESPAEEGETQYF. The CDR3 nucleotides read TGCGCCAGCAGTGAGTCGCCGGCCGAGGAGGGAGAGACCCAGTACTTC.

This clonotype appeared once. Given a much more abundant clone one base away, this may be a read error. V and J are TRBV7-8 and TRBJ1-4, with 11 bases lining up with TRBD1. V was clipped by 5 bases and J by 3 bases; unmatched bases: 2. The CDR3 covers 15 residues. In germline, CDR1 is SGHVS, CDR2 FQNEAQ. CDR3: CASSPGQGANEKLFF. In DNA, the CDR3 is TGTGCCAGCAGCCCGGGACAGGGGGCTAATGAAAAACTGTTTTTT.

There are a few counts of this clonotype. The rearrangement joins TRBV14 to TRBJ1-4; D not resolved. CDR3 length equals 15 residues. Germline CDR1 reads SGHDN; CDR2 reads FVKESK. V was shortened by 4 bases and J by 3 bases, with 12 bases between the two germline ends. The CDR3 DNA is TGTGCCAGCAGCCTCCGAGGGTTATCTAATGAAAAACTGTTTTTT. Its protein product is CASSLRGLSNEKLFF. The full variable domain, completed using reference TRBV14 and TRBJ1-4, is EAGVTQFPSHSVIEKGQTVTLRCDPISGHDNLYWYRRVMGKEIKFLLHFVKESKQDESGMPNNRFLAERTGGTYSTLKVQPAELEDSGVYFCASSLRGLSNEKLFFGSGTQLSVL.

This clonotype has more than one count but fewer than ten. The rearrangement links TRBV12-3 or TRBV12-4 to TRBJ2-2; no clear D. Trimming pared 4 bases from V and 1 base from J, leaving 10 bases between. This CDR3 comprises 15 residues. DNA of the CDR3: TGTGCCAGCAGTTCCGAGCCTGAGAACACCGGGGAGCTGTTTTTT. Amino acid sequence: CASSSEPENTGELFF.

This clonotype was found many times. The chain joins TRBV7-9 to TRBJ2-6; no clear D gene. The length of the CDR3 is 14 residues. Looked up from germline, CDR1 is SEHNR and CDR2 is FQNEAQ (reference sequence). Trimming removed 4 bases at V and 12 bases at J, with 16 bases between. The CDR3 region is CASSSRTVDFVLTF. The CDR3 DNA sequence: TGTGCCAGCAGCTCCCGGACCGTGGATTTCGTCCTGACTTTC.

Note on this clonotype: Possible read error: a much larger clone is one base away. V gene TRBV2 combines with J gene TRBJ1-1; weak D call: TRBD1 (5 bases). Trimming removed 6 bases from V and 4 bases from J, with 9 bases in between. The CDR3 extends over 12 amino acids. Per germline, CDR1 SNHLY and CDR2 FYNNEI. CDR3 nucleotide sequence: TGTGCCAGCAGCCGGGACGCCACTGAAGCTTTCTTT. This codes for CASSRDATEAFF. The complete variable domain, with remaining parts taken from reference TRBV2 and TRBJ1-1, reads EPEVTQTPSHQVTQMGQEVILRCVPISNHLYFYWYRQILGQKVEFLVSFYNNEISEKSEIFDDQFSVERPDGSNFTLKIRSTKLEDSAMYFCASSRDATEAFFGQGTRLTVV.

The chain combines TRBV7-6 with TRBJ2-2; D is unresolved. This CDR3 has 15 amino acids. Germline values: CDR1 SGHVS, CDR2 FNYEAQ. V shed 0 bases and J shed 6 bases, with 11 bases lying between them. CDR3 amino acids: CASSLAGSRSGELFF. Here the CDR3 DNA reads TGTGCCAGCAGCTTAGCGGGGTCTCGGTCCGGGGAGCTGTTTTTT. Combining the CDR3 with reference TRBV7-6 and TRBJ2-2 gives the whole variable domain GAGVSQSPRYKVTKRGQDVALRCDPISGHVSLYWYRQALGQGPEFLTYFNYEAQQDKSGLPNDRFSAERPEGSISTLTIQRTEQRDSAMYRCASSLAGSRSGELFFGEGSRLTVL.

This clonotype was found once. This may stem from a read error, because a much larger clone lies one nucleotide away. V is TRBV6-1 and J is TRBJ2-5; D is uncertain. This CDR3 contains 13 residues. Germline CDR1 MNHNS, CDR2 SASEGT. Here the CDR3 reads CASGESSAETQYF. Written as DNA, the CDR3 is TGTGCCAGCGGTGAAAGTTCCGCCGAGACCCAGTACTTC.

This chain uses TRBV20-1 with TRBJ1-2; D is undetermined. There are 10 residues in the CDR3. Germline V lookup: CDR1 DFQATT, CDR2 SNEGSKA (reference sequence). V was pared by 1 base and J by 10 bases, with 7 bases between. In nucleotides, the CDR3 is TGCAGTGCTAGAGGCATGTACTACACCTTC. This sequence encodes CSARGMYYTF.

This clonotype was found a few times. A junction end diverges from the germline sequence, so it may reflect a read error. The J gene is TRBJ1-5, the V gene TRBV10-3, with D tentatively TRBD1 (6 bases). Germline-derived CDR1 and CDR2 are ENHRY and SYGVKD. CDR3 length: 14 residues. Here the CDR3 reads CASSLQGKGQPQHF. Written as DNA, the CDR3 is TGTGCCAGCAGTTTACAGGGTAAAGGCCAGCCCCAGCATTTT.

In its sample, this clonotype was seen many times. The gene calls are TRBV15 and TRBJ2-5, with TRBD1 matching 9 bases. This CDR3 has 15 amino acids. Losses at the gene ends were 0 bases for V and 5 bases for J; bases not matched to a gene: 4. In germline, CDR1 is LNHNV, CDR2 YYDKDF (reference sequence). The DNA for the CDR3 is TGTGCCACCAGCAGAGATGGGACAGGGCCTGAGACCCAGTACTTC. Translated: CATSRDGTGPETQYF.

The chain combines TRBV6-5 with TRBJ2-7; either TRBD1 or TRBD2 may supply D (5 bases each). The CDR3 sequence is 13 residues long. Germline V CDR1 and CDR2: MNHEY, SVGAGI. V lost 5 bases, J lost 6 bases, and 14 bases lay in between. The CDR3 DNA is TGTGCCAGCAGTGAAGGGACGCTCCCCGAGCAGTACTTC. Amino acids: CASSEGTLPEQYF.

The CDR3 loop reads CASSPPGPKQETQYF. The CDR3 region has the DNA TGTGCCAGCAGCCCCCCAGGGCCTAAACAAGAGACCCAGTACTTC. The rearrangement uses TRBV7-3 and TRBJ2-5, with D maybe TRBD1 (5 bases). The CDR3 covers 15 residues. The V and J ends lost 5 bases and 2 bases respectively, with 15 bases between them. Germline values: CDR1 SGHTA, CDR2 FQGTGA.

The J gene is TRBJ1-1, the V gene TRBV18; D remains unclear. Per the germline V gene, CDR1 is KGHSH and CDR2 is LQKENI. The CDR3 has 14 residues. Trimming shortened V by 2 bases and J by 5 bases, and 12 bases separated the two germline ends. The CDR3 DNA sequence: TGTGCCAGCTCACCAGGACCCAAAGGGACTGAAGCTTTCTTT. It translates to CASSPGPKGTEAFF.

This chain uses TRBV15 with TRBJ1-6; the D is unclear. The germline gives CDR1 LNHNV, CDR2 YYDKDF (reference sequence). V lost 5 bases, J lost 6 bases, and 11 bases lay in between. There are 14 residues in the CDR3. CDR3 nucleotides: TGTGCCACCAGCTCCTCCCCGGGTAATTCACCCCTCCACTTT. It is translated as CATSSSPGNSPLHF.

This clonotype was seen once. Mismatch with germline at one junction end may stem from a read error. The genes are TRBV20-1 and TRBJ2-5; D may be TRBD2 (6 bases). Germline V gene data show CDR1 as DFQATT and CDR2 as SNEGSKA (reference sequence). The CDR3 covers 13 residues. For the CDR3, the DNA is TGCAGTGCTACTCCCGAAGGGCGGGCGGGATCCCTCTTC. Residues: CSATPEGRAGSLF.

This CDR3 is CASSRTVPPDTQYF. CDR3 bases: TGTGCCAGCAGCAGGACAGTCCCCCCAGATACGCAGTATTTT. The genes are TRBV7-6 and TRBJ2-3; possible D gene TRBD1, 6 bases. Germline CDR1 reads SGHVS; CDR2 reads FNYEAQ. Trimming took off 5 bases at V and 4 bases at J, with 13 bases between the two ends. The CDR3 has 14 amino acids.